Presented here are 5 T cell receptor beta chains from one specimen sequenced in a study of blood T cell repertoires in COVID-19. Sequencing used immunoSEQ multiplex PCR; TCRdb keeps in-frame clones, though not all of them. The sample shows approximately 180,000 clones, 65% to 85% of them seen only once. The sequenced material came from peripheral blood. The receptors shown here come from a middle-aged woman with COVID-19, enrolled during active disease.

J is TRBJ1-1 and V is TRBV6-5, with D perhaps matching TRBD1 (5 bases). The V end was cut by 7 bases, the J end by 5 bases, with 17 bases between. The CDR3 is 14 amino acids. Per the germline V gene, CDR1 is MNHEY and CDR2 is SVGAGI. The CDR3 sequence: CASTLGGVETEAFF. The CDR3 DNA follows: TGTGCCAGCACCCTGGGGGGGGTAGAGACTGAAGCTTTCTTT.

V usage is TRBV5-6 and J usage is TRBJ1-6; tentative D call: TRBD1 (5 bases). Germline lookup yields CDR1 SGHDT and CDR2 YYEEEE. Trimming removed 4 bases from V and 7 bases from J, with 15 bases in between. The CDR3 is made up of 15 amino acids. The CDR3 sequence is CASSPRGGGNSPLHF. CDR3 DNA sequence: TGTGCCAGCAGCCCCCGGGGGGGAGGGAATTCACCCCTCCACTTT.

The chain uses TRBV6-1 and TRBJ1-3; 9 nucleotides line up with TRBD1. V trimming: 4 bases; J trimming: 0 bases; junction bases outside the gene matches: 13. The length of the CDR3 is 19 residues. CDR1 and CDR2 (germline): MNHNS, SASEGT. Here the CDR3 reads CASSGLGQGPHHSGNTIYF. The CDR3, as DNA: TGTGCCAGCAGTGGTTTAGGACAGGGGCCACACCACTCTGGAAACACCATATATTTT.

J is TRBJ2-3 and V is TRBV4-2; D remains unclear. This CDR3 region has 14 residues. Deletions cut 0 bases from V and 3 bases from J, with 7 bases between. Germline V gene sequence: CDR1 LGHNA, CDR2 YNFKEQ. CDR3 DNA: TGTGCCAGCAGCCAAGATTCCCAAACAGATACGCAGTATTTT. Amino acids: CASSQDSQTDTQYF.

This clone occurred once. This chain uses TRBV7-9 with TRBJ2-5; 8 bases line up with TRBD1. Germline assignment: CDR1 SEHNR and CDR2 FQNEAQ (reference sequence). V was pared by 10 bases and J by 3 bases, with 10 bases of the junction left unmatched. The CDR3 has 14 residues. The DNA for the CDR3 is TGTGCCACGTTTGATCTGGACAGGGAAGAGACCCAGTACTTC. Translating gives CATFDLDREETQYF.